This passage covers 10 T cell receptor beta chains from one sample sequenced in a study of blood T cells in healthy people across ages. Combining a sample-barcoded 5' primer with a J-beta primer mix, a second PCR ran for about 6 to 11 cycles. Using its own MiXCR run on the 5' RACE reads, TCRdb lists one record per CDR3 protein. The sample has about 1.4 million distinct CDR3 sequences, approximately 60% seen once; the top ten hold 5.5% to 8%. What was sequenced was blood. The receptors were sampled from a man aged 18 to 29 in good health.

In this sample, this clonotype turned up a few times. The chain combines TRBV7-6 with TRBJ2-7; D not certain. CDR3 length: 15 residues. Trimming removed 3 bases at V and 6 bases at J, with 18 bases between. Germline CDR1 and CDR2: SGHVS and FNYEAQ. CDR3 sequence: CASSLSASGQPEQYF. As DNA, the CDR3 is TGTGCCAGCAGCTTGTCGGCTTCCGGGCAACCCGAGCAGTACTTC.

J is TRBJ1-1 and V is TRBV6-5, with TRBD1 matching 7 bases. The V and J ends lost 2 bases and 7 bases, in that order; junction bases with no gene match: 13. Germline CDR1 reads MNHEY; CDR2 reads SVGAGI. This CDR3 has 16 residues. CDR3 nucleotide sequence: TGTGCCAGCAGTTACGTACGGGACAGCCCTTTGGATGAAGCTTTCTTT. This encodes CASSYVRDSPLDEAFF.

The CDR3 spells CASSSYGQGGYEQYF. The CDR3 DNA reads as TGTGCCAGCAGCTCATACGGACAGGGGGGCTACGAGCAGTACTTC. This chain joins TRBV7-2 and TRBJ2-7, with 10 positions matching TRBD1. CDR1 and CDR2 (germline): SGHTA, FQGNSA. J lost 3 bases, V lost 4 bases, and 6 bases had no gene match. The CDR3 sequence is 15 residues long.

In regard to this clonotype: A clone one base away is much larger, so this may be a read error. The chain joins TRBV25-1 to TRBJ2-6, with 8 bases identical to TRBD1. Germline assignment: CDR1 MGHDK and CDR2 SYGVNS. The ends lost 1 base at V and 0 bases at J; junction bases unmatched: 8. The CDR3 totals 19 residues. The CDR3 here is CASSESQDRASSGANVLTF. Written as DNA, the CDR3 is TGTGCCAGCAGTGAATCCCAGGACAGGGCTAGCTCTGGGGCCAACGTCCTGACTTTC. Full variable domain (remainder filled in from reference TRBV25-1 and TRBJ2-6): EADIYQTPRYLVIGTGKKITLECSQTMGHDKMYWYQQDPGMELHLIHYSYGVNSTEKGDLSSESTVSRIRTEHFPLTLESARPSHTSQYLCASSESQDRASSGANVLTFGAGSRLTVL.

The chain carries TRBV20-1 and TRBJ2-1; 14 nucleotides agree with TRBD2. From germline, CDR1 is DFQATT and CDR2 SNEGSKA (reference sequence). The V gene end was trimmed by 5 bases and the J gene end by 6 bases; junction bases not matched to a gene: 9. This CDR3 is built from 16 residues. The DNA of the CDR3 is TGCAGTGCTCTCGGGACTAGCGGGAGATTCCGCAATGAGCAGTTCTTC. Its translation is CSALGTSGRFRNEQFF.

The V and J genes are TRBV18 and TRBJ1-1, with 9 nucleotides matching TRBD1. Germline assignment: CDR1 KGHSH and CDR2 LQKENI. The CDR3 has 15 amino acids. V was pared by 1 base and J by 8 bases, with 8 bases of the junction left unmatched. The CDR3 DNA reads TGTGCCAGCTCACCACAGGGGACCGGGACAGGGGAAGCTTTCTTT. Translating gives CASSPQGTGTGEAFF.

This clonotype came up once. The rearrangement joins TRBV6-5 to TRBJ2-1; 12 bases are shared with TRBD2. CDR3 length equals 15 residues. Trimming took 7 bases from V and 7 from J; bases not matched to a gene: 8. CDR1 is MNHEY and CDR2 is SVGAGI in the germline V gene. CDR3 loop: CASNRLAGDWNEQFF. Written as DNA, the CDR3 is TGTGCCAGCAATCGACTAGCGGGAGATTGGAATGAGCAGTTCTTC.

V is TRBV20-1 and J is TRBJ2-1, with 8 bases identical to TRBD2. The germline gives CDR1 DFQATT, CDR2 SNEGSKA (reference sequence). V shed 5 bases and J 7 bases; nucleotides not matched to a gene: 10. The CDR3 length is 14 residues. The CDR3 sequence: CSAQTSGSFNEQFF. In DNA form, the CDR3 reads TGCAGTGCTCAGACCAGCGGGAGCTTTAATGAGCAGTTCTTC.

CDR3 nucleotide sequence: TGTGCCAGCAGGGGGAACCGGGACAGGGCCTACGAGCAGTACTTC. Protein sequence: CASRGNRDRAYEQYF. The chain combines TRBV27 with TRBJ2-7; 9 positions match TRBD1. V lost 6 bases and J lost 2; bases outside the gene matches: 8. This CDR3 spans 15 amino acids. Germline V gene data show CDR1 as MNHEY and CDR2 as SMNVEV (reference sequence).

The chain combines TRBV7-2 with TRBJ2-3; the match to TRBD2 covers 7 bases. The CDR3 has 16 residues. V lost 2 bases to trimming and J lost 1 base; unmatched junction nucleotides: 6. Germline CDR1 reads SGHTA; CDR2 reads FQGNSA. As DNA, the CDR3 is TGTGCCAGCAGCTTACCGTTACGGGGGGGCACAGATACGCAGTATTTT. As protein: CASSLPLRGGTDTQYF.